This T cell receptor beta chain was identified in a study of shared clonotypes between healthy human individuals. Selected positively for CCR7 and CD45RO-negative, naive CD8 cells excluded terminally differentiated effector memory CD45RA+ cells. The method was immunoSEQ multiplex PCR; TCRdb's version includes in-frame clones alone and lacks a portion of them. In the table there are about 590,000 clones, 95% to 96% of which are singletons. Germline values: CDR1 MNHEY, CDR2 SMNVEV (reference sequence). Trimming shortened V by 7 bases and J by 4 bases, and 11 bases separated the two germline ends. The CDR3 length is 13 residues.

The sample consisted of naive CD8+ T cells sorted from blood. This TCR came from a woman between 25 and 40 years old in good health. The rearrangement uses TRBV27 and TRBJ2-1; D call uncertain. The CDR3 loop is CASTPNGYNEQFF. The CDR3 nucleotides read TGTGCCAGCACTCCAAATGGGTACAATGAGCAGTTCTTC.